This T cell receptor beta chain emerged from a study of early T cells in non-severe SARS-CoV-2 infection. Study at large: From unsorted whole blood, bulk RNA was sequenced, and the chains remained unpaired.

V shed 8 bases and J 2 bases; nucleotides not matched to a gene: 5. The CDR3 has 13 amino acids. Per germline, CDR1 SNHLY and CDR2 FYNNEI. Unique molecular identifiers were added to individual cDNA molecules. TCRdb re-called the 5' RACE reads through MiXCR, storing one row per CDR3 protein. The sample includes more than 75,000 distinct CDR3 sequences, less than 15% of them seen just once. This clonotype was seen more than once but under ten times. The sample comprised whole blood. The genes are TRBV2 and TRBJ1-1, with TRBD1 matching 7 bases. This receptor was obtained from an adult who was a healthcare worker with PCR-confirmed SARS-CoV-2 infection or an uninfected control (not recorded which). In DNA form, the CDR3 reads TGTGCCAGCGGCGGGACAGCTAACACTGAAGCTTTCTTT. Its protein is CASGGTANTEAFF.